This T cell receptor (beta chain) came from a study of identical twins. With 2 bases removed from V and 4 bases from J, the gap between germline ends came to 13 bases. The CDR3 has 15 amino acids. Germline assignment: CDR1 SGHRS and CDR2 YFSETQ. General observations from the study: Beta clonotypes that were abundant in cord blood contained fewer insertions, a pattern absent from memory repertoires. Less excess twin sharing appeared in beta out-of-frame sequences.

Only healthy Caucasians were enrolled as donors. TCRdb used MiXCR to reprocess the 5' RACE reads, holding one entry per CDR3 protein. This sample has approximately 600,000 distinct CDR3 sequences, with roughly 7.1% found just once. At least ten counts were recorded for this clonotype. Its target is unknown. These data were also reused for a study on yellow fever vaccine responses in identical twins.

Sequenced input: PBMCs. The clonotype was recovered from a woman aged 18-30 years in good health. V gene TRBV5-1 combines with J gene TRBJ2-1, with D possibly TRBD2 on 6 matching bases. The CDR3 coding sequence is TGCGCCAGCAGCTTTGGCGGGGCCCTTTACAATGAGCAGTTCTTC. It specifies CASSFGGALYNEQFF.